This TCR beta chain is from a study of shared clonotypes between healthy human individuals. Trimming pared 2 bases from V and 8 bases from J, leaving 18 bases between. CDR1 and CDR2 from the germline V gene are MNHNS and SASEGT. The CDR3 is 15 residues long. The method was immunoSEQ multiplex PCR; TCRdb's version includes in-frame clones alone and lacks a portion of them. The table lists around 640,000 clones, approximately 96% of them singletons. In the naive CD8 group, cells lacked CD45RO and were positively selected for CCR7, so terminally differentiated effector memory CD45RA+ cells were left out.

What was sequenced was naive CD8+ T cells sorted from blood. The gene calls are TRBV6-1 and TRBJ1-2; a weak D match, TRBD1 (6 bases). The origin of this receptor is a young woman in good health. The CDR3 here is CASSENPTGSGGYTF. For the CDR3, the DNA is TGTGCCAGCAGTGAAAACCCGACAGGTTCGGGCGGCTACACCTTC.